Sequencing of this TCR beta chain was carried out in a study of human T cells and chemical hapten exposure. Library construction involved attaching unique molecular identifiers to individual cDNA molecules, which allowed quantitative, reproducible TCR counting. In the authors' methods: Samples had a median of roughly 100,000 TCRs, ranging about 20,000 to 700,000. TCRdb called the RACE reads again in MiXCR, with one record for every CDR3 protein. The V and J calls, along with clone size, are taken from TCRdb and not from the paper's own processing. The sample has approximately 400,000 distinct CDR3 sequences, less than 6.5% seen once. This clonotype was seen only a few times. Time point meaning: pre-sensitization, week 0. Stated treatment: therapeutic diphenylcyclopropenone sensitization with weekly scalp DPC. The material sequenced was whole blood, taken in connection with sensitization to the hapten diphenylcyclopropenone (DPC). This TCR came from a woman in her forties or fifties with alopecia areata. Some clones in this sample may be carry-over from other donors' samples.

CDR3 region: CASSLSAGRTEAFF. The CDR3 region has the DNA TGCGCCAGCAGCTTGTCCGCAGGTCGGACTGAAGCTTTCTTT. The chain has TRBV5-1 and TRBJ1-1; D not resolved. CDR3 length: 14 amino acids. Trimming took off 1 base at V and 5 bases at J, with 12 bases between the two ends. CDR1 is SGHRS, CDR2 YFSETQ, per germline.